Included here is one TCR beta chain sequence, with context. Libraries were prepared by immunoSEQ multiplex PCR; TCRdb keeps only in-frame clonotypes and omits some of them. The table lists about 14,000 clones, about 73% of them singletons, with approximately 2.1% in the top ten. The sample is drawn from a study of neoadjuvant anti-PD-1 for oral cavity cancer. Trimming at V came to 8 bases and at J to 7 bases, leaving 1 base not matched to a gene. The CDR3 is 13 amino acids. Germline loops: CDR1 MGHRA, CDR2 YSYEKL. The TCR comes from a person between 40 and 80 years old with oral cavity squamous cell carcinoma. Material: PBMCs, obtained before nivolumab (anti-PD-1) treatment. The V call is TRBV4-1, the J call TRBJ2-1; 14 nucleotides match TRBD2. The CDR3 DNA sequence: TGCGCCAGCGGACTAGCGGGGGGTAATGAGCAGTTCTTC. The encoded protein is CASGLAGGNEQFF.